This paragraph reports one TCR beta chain. These data come from a study of blood T cell repertoires in COVID-19. Study at large: There were acute and convalescent COVID-19 samples, and they came from the United States, Italy and Spain. In each case, the material was cDNA or gDNA derived from T cells, B-cell-depleted T cells, or PBMCs.

Repertoires were generated with immunoSEQ multiplex PCR, while TCRdb's copy carries only in-frame clones and drops some. This sample yields 110,000 to 150,000 clones, of which roughly 91% are seen a single time; over 2.5% belongs to the top ten. V was trimmed by 6 bases and J by 5 bases, leaving 18 bases between them. CDR3 length equals 15 residues. Germline V gene sequence: CDR1 SGHAT, CDR2 FQNNGV. V is TRBV11-2 and J is TRBJ2-3; weak D call: TRBD2 (7 bases). This receptor was obtained from a man aged 55 to 69 with active or convalescent COVID-19. The sample was peripheral blood. The CDR3 reads CASRSFGGPGDTQYF. The CDR3 DNA follows: TGTGCCAGCAGGTCATTCGGGGGGCCGGGAGATACGCAGTATTTT.